This T cell receptor (beta chain) was found in a study of blood T cell repertoires in COVID-19. Germline lookup yields CDR1 SGHAT and CDR2 FQNNGV. The CDR3 is 15 residues long. V dropped 3 bases and J dropped 1; count of bases not matched to a gene: 4. Original processing methods: It was from reference gene primer amplification that nucleated cell counts were estimated. TCRdb keeps only in-frame clones here, not all; method: immunoSEQ multiplex PCR. From that table come the V and J calls and clone size; the DNA was used to work out D and trimming. The sample has approximately 96,000 clones; about 88% are singletons.

This TCR came from a woman aged 80 or older with acute or convalescent COVID-19. Sequenced sample: peripheral blood. The genes are TRBV11-2 and TRBJ1-1, with 8 nucleotides matching TRBD1. The CDR3 coding sequence is TGTGCCAGCAGCTTTTCCGGGACAGGGAACACTGAAGCTTTCTTT. Protein product: CASSFSGTGNTEAFF.